Shown below are 26 T cell receptor beta chains from a single sample sequenced in a study of T-cell memory formation after mild COVID-19. TCRdb redid the calling of the 5' RACE reads with MiXCR, one entry per CDR3 protein. Of around 100,000 distinct CDR3 sequences listed, around a fifth were seen once; the top ten hold under 50%. Source material: PBMCs or a T cell subset sorted from them (not recorded which). These receptors were taken from a man between 18 and 29 years old who had mild COVID-19 (a few samples of this study predate the infection). Cell type and time point are not known.

In its sample, this clonotype was seen a few times. The V and J genes are TRBV6-5 and TRBJ2-5; 7 nucleotides agree with TRBD2. V lost 7 bases and J lost 2; bases outside the gene matches: 4. The CDR3 spans 13 residues. Germline CDR1 is MNHEY and CDR2 is SVGAGI. This CDR3 reads CASNPGLQETQYF. CDR3 DNA sequence: TGTGCCAGCAATCCGGGACTACAAGAGACCCAGTACTTC.

In its sample, this clonotype was seen a few times. The V call is TRBV7-9, the J call TRBJ1-4; 7 positions agree with TRBD1. The CDR3 is 13 residues long. Germline trimming cut 3 bases from V and 8 bases from J; bases unmatched to any gene: 3. Germline loops: CDR1 SEHNR, CDR2 FQNEAQ (reference sequence). The CDR3 DNA reads TGTGCCAGCAGCTTCGCGACAGGGGAAAAACTGTTTTTT. This gives the protein CASSFATGEKLFF.

Points on this clonotype: This may come from a read error, since a much larger clone is one base off. The chain employs TRBV5-6 and TRBJ2-7; D might be TRBD2 (6 bases). Germline V gene sequence: CDR1 SGHDT, CDR2 YYEEEE. With 4 bases removed from V and 0 bases from J, the gap between germline ends came to 8 bases. This CDR3 region has 13 residues. The CDR3 loop reads CASSAGSSYEQYV. CDR3 nucleotides: TGTGCCAGCAGCGCCGGGAGCTCCTACGAGCAGTACGTC.

This clonotype has a handful of counts. The chain has TRBV6-6 and TRBJ2-5; D may match TRBD1 or TRBD2 (5 bases each). V shed 7 bases and J shed 4 bases, with 19 bases lying between them. Germline V lookup: CDR1 MNHNY, CDR2 SVGAGI (reference sequence). The CDR3 has 15 residues. CDR3 loop: CASIVSGTRRETQYF. CDR3 DNA: TGTGCCAGCATTGTTTCGGGGACCCGCCGAGAGACCCAGTACTTC.

The CDR3 DNA follows: TGCGCCAGCAGCCCCGCGAAAAGGACAGAGCAAGAGACCCAGTACTTC. It translates to CASSPAKRTEQETQYF. The rearrangement links TRBV5-1 to TRBJ2-5; possible D gene TRBD1, 6 bases. From germline, CDR1 is SGHRS and CDR2 YFSETQ. Trimming took off 4 bases at V and 2 bases at J, with 18 bases between the two ends. The CDR3 loop spans 16 amino acids.

V and J are TRBV6-4 and TRBJ2-6; no definite D call. V shed 5 bases and J shed 4 bases, with 12 bases lying between them. CDR1 is MRHNA, CDR2 SNTAGT, per germline. This CDR3 contains 15 residues. The CDR3 loop reads CASSNAVSGANVLTF. Here the CDR3 DNA reads TGTGCCAGCAGTAACGCGGTGTCAGGGGCCAACGTCCTGACTTTC.

This clonotype was found a few times. V is TRBV9 and J is TRBJ2-1; the D gene could be TRBD1 or TRBD2 (5 bases each). This CDR3 has 15 residues. Germline V gene sequence: CDR1 SGDLS, CDR2 YYNGEE. Trimming shortened V by 3 bases and J by 5 bases, and 15 bases separated the two germline ends. The CDR3 loop is CASSAEWGPNNEQFF. CDR3 coding DNA: TGTGCCAGCAGCGCGGAATGGGGACCAAACAATGAGCAGTTCTTC.

This clonotype was seen a few times. The V call is TRBV4-1, the J call TRBJ2-5; TRBD2 might be the D (6 bases). Germline loops: CDR1 MGHRA, CDR2 YSYEKL. The length of the CDR3 is 14 residues. Trimming took off 0 bases at V and 5 bases at J, with 10 bases between the two ends. CDR3 nucleotides: TGCGCCAGCAGCCAAGAGGGACTGGAGGAGACCCAGTACTTC. This sequence encodes CASSQEGLEETQYF.

The DNA for the CDR3 is TGTGCCAGCAGCCTAGACGGTAGGATGAACACTGAAGCTTTCTTT. Residues: CASSLDGRMNTEAFF. This chain joins TRBV5-5 and TRBJ1-1; D gene ambiguous. The CDR3 runs to 15 residues. Between the trimmed V and J ends, which lost 4 bases and 0 bases, there was a span of 13 bases. CDR1 is SGHKS and CDR2 is YYEKEE in the germline V gene (reference sequence).

The V gene is TRBV18, the J gene TRBJ2-7; 8 bases line up with TRBD2. The CDR3 runs 14 residues. Trimming removed 6 bases from V and 5 bases from J; junction bases left unmatched: 9. Germline assignment: CDR1 KGHSH and CDR2 LQKENI. The CDR3 sequence: CASSTAGGEDEQYF. The CDR3 DNA reads TGTGCCAGCTCTACGGCCGGGGGGGAGGACGAGCAGTACTTC.

The J gene is TRBJ2-5, the V gene TRBV6-5, with 8 bases lining up with TRBD2. J lost 5 bases, V lost 5 bases, and 7 bases had no gene match. This CDR3 spans 14 amino acids. Germline values: CDR1 MNHEY, CDR2 SVGAGI. CDR3 nucleotides: TGTGCCAGCAGTACTTGGACTAGCCGCGAGACCCAGTACTTC. The encoded protein is CASSTWTSRETQYF.

This sequence joins TRBV12-3 or TRBV12-4 and TRBJ2-1, with TRBD2 identical over 9 bases. The CDR3 is 16 amino acids. With V trimmed by 2 bases and J by 4 bases, 6 bases remained unmatched. CDR3 DNA sequence: TGTGCCAGCAGTTTAACGGTAGCGGGGGTTTACAATGAGCAGTTCTTC. It codes for CASSLTVAGVYNEQFF.

The V and J genes are TRBV7-9 and TRBJ2-1; no reliable D call. V lost 4 bases and J lost 7, with 8 bases in between. The germline CDR1 and CDR2 sequences are SEHNR and FQNEAQ (reference sequence). The CDR3 runs to 12 residues. DNA for the CDR3: TGTGCCAGCAGCTCACTCATGAATGAGCAGTTCTTC. Translating it yields CASSSLMNEQFF.

This clonotype was counted between two and nine times. V usage is TRBV6-5 and J usage is TRBJ2-1; D is perhaps TRBD1 (6 bases). Germline values: CDR1 MNHEY, CDR2 SVGAGI. The CDR3 is 13 amino acids. V lost 6 bases and J lost 7, with 13 bases in between. CDR3 amino acids: CASRGGSWNEQFF. In DNA form, the CDR3 reads TGTGCCAGCAGAGGGGGATCGTGGAATGAGCAGTTCTTC.

In regard to this clonotype: One end of the junction fails to match germline, which may point to a read error. The rearrangement links TRBV7-2 to TRBJ2-3; the D gene is possibly TRBD2 (6 bases). Germline CDR1 and CDR2: SGHTA and FQGNSA. This CDR3 region has 15 residues. The CDR3 DNA sequence: TGTGCAAGCAGCCACCGGGACTCTACCACAGATACGCAGTATTTT. It translates to CASSHRDSTTDTQYF.

This clonotype has a handful of counts. The rearrangement joins TRBV12-3 or TRBV12-4 to TRBJ1-1, with 7 bases aligning to TRBD1. The CDR3 extends over 13 amino acids. The junction had 6 bases not matched to a gene; V was cut back by 6 bases and J by 5 bases. CDR3 sequence reads: CASRSQGETEAFF. In nucleotides, the CDR3 is TGTGCCAGCAGATCCCAGGGGGAAACTGAAGCTTTCTTT.

The chain uses TRBV27 and TRBJ2-3, with 12 bases aligning to TRBD2. Unmatched junction bases numbered 4, after V lost 5 bases and J lost 4 bases. This CDR3 region has 15 residues. Per germline, CDR1 MNHEY and CDR2 SMNVEV (reference sequence). CDR3 in amino acids: CASSPRTSGADTQYF. In DNA form, the CDR3 reads TGTGCCAGCAGTCCCCGGACTAGCGGGGCAGATACGCAGTATTTT.

V usage is TRBV4-3 and J usage is TRBJ2-7; the match to TRBD1 covers 9 bases. The CDR3 sequence is 16 residues long. Unmatched junction bases numbered 9, after V lost 0 bases and J lost 6 bases. Per the germline V gene, CDR1 is LGHNA and CDR2 is YSLEER. In DNA form, the CDR3 reads TGCGCCAGCAGCCAAGATCCGTCACAGGGGGCTGGCGAGCAGTACTTC. The encoded protein is CASSQDPSQGAGEQYF.

The table lists this clonotype with a few counts. The CDR3 DNA is TGTGCCAGCAGCGGCGACAGATTCTACGAGCAGTACGTC. Its protein is CASSGDRFYEQYV. The gene calls are TRBV7-9 and TRBJ2-7; D is perhaps TRBD1 (5 bases). V lost 5 bases to trimming and J lost 3 bases, with 11 bases between them. CDR1 is SEHNR, CDR2 FQNEAQ, per germline (reference sequence). This CDR3 contains 13 residues.

This clonotype showed up just a few times. The chain uses TRBV7-9 and TRBJ2-4; no definite D call. CDR3 size: 15 residues. Trimming took off 10 bases at V and 2 bases at J, with 18 bases between the two ends. The V gene's germline CDR1 is SEHNR and CDR2 FQNEAQ (reference sequence). CDR3 nucleotides: TGTGCCACGGAACTCTGGGTGGGGACCAAAAACATTCAGTACTTC. Translated: CATELWVGTKNIQYF.

There are a few counts of this clonotype. The V and J genes are TRBV7-3 and TRBJ2-2; the D gene is possibly TRBD1 (6 bases). CDR3 length equals 16 residues. V lost 4 bases, J lost 0 bases, and 12 bases lay in between. Germline V gene sequence: CDR1 SGHTA, CDR2 FQGTGA. CDR3 DNA: TGTGCCAGCAGCTCGGCACAGGGTGCGAACACCGGGGAGCTGTTTTTT. This gives the protein CASSSAQGANTGELFF.

The rearrangement links TRBV20-1 to TRBJ2-3; D might be TRBD2 (6 bases). Germline lookup yields CDR1 DFQATT and CDR2 SNEGSKA (reference sequence). CDR3 length: 14 residues. The V gene lost 6 bases and the J gene lost 1 base, with 14 bases spanning the gap. CDR3 residues: CSAGTAEGTDTQYF. CDR3 bases: TGCAGTGCGGGGACTGCAGAAGGCACAGATACGCAGTATTTT.

In this sample, this clonotype turned up a few times. This sequence joins TRBV29-1 and TRBJ2-7; 7 bases line up with TRBD1. The trim removed 6 bases at V and 0 bases at J, leaving 5 bases unmatched. This CDR3 is built from 13 residues. Germline values: CDR1 SQVTM, CDR2 ANQGSEA. The CDR3 region has the DNA TGCAGCGTCCGCCGGGACAGCTCCTACGAGCAGTACTTC. Translation gives CSVRRDSSYEQYF.

The chain recombines TRBV29-1 with TRBJ2-5, with 11 bases matching TRBD1. This CDR3 is built from 16 residues. V lost 4 bases to trimming and J lost 5 bases; unmatched junction nucleotides: 12. Germline values: CDR1 SQVTM, CDR2 ANQGSEA. CDR3 region: CSVGPRGTGGEETQYF. The DNA of the CDR3 is TGCAGCGTTGGGCCCCGGGGGACAGGGGGAGAGGAGACCCAGTACTTC.

The chain combines TRBV12-3 or TRBV12-4 with TRBJ2-2; 9 positions agree with TRBD2. With 6 bases clipped from V and 6 bases from J, the junction kept 8 bases outside the gene matches. This CDR3 has 15 amino acids. The CDR3 nucleotides are TGTGCCAGCAGCCTAGGCGGGGGGGATGCCGGGGAGCTGTTTTTT. This gives the protein CASSLGGGDAGELFF.

The sample holds a few counts of this clonotype. The chain combines TRBV7-9 with TRBJ2-7; D remains ambiguous. Trimming cost V 2 bases and J 7 bases, with 12 bases left between them. This CDR3 is 13 amino acids long. In germline, CDR1 is SEHNR, CDR2 FQNEAQ (reference sequence). The CDR3 reads CASSLSSLGEQYV. In DNA form, the CDR3 reads TGTGCCAGCAGCTTAAGCAGCCTTGGAGAGCAGTACGTC.